This is a list of T cell receptor beta chains from one sample in a study of blood T cell repertoires in COVID-19. Method: immunoSEQ multiplex PCR; TCRdb's copy keeps in-frame clones and lacks some. This sample has some 50,000 clones; about 87% occur once, and the top ten carry over 2%. Sequencing was carried out using peripheral blood. The receptor source for this set is a woman older than 75 with COVID-19, enrolled during active disease. Each CDR3 is given with its conserved first and last residue. Each record gives: V gene, J gene, D gene, clone size, CDR3 protein, CDR3 DNA. D genes are given only for firm matches. Size is omitted from some rows. Given values are once, few, many or a class for expanded clones.

>TRBV5-1|TRBJ2-1|NA|NA
CASGGLAVDNEQFF
TGCGCCAGCGGGGGCCTAGCGGTCGACAATGAGCAGTTCTTC
>TRBV7-9|TRBJ1-1|NA|NA
CASSFIGQRDTEAFF
TGTGCCAGCAGCTTTATTGGGCAGAGAGACACTGAAGCTTTCTTT
>TRBV28|TRBJ1-5|TRBD1|NA
CASRLGGEGSGQPQHF
TGTGCCAGCAGGCTAGGGGGCGAGGGGTCTGGTCAGCCCCAGCATTTT
>TRBV29-1|TRBJ2-1|TRBD2|NA
CSVSVAGGPGEQFF
TGCAGCGTATCTGTAGCGGGAGGGCCGGGGGAGCAGTTCTTC
>TRBV25-1|TRBJ1-4|TRBD1|NA
CASSEGRGTGEKLFF
TGTGCCAGCAGTGAGGGTCGCGGGACAGGCGAAAAACTGTTTTTT
>TRBV13|TRBJ2-1|NA|NA
CASSSYRVDLNEQFF
TGTGCCAGCAGCTCGTACAGGGTTGATCTCAATGAGCAGTTCTTC
>TRBV19|TRBJ2-7|TRBD1|few
CASTPSRQGEYEQYF
TGTGCCAGTACCCCGTCTAGACAGGGGGAATACGAGCAGTACTTC
>TRBV28|TRBJ1-1|NA|NA
CASREQGTEAFF
TGTGCCAGCAGGGAACAGGGCACTGAAGCTTTCTTT
>TRBV12-5|TRBJ1-4|NA|NA
CAAGRSTNEKLFF
TGTGCCGCGGGCAGGTCAACTAATGAAAAACTGTTTTTT
>TRBV19|TRBJ1-2|TRBD1|NA
CASSGRQGNLRGYTF
TGTGCCAGTAGTGGCCGACAGGGAAACTTGCGGGGCTACACCTTC
>TRBV14|TRBJ1-6|NA|NA
CASSAAGDGNSPLHF
TGTGCCAGCAGCGCGGCGGGGGACGGCAATTCACCCCTCCACTTT
>TRBV9|TRBJ2-2|TRBD2|NA
CASKITSGGARGELFF
TGTGCCAGCAAGATTACTAGCGGGGGGGCCCGCGGGGAGCTGTTTTTT
>TRBV7-2|TRBJ2-3|TRBD1|once
CASSADRVRGTDTQYF
TGTGCCAGCAGCGCCGACAGGGTGAGGGGCACAGATACGCAGTATTTT
>TRBV6-5|TRBJ1-1|NA|few
CASSYSPGNTEAFF
TGTGCCAGCAGTTACTCTCCAGGGAACACTGAAGCTTTCTTT
>TRBV7-3|TRBJ1-2|NA|NA
CASSSGVYGYTF
TGTGCCAGCAGCTCCGGAGTCTATGGCTACACCTTC
>TRBV11-2|TRBJ1-4|TRBD1|NA
CASSWGTGVNEKLFF
TGTGCCAGCAGCTGGGGGACAGGGGTAAATGAAAAACTGTTTTTT
>TRBV5-1|TRBJ1-6|NA|few
CASSLLENRVLYNSPLHF
TGCGCCAGCAGCTTGCTTGAAAACAGGGTCCTCTATAATTCACCCCTCCACTTT
>TRBV10-3|TRBJ1-2|TRBD1|NA
CAISSTGVSGYTF
TGTGCCATCAGTTCCACAGGGGTGAGTGGCTACACCTTC
>TRBV5-1|TRBJ2-3|NA|NA
CASSTAPWRDTQYF
TGCGCCAGCAGCACGGCTCCTTGGAGGGATACGCAGTATTTT
>TRBV28|TRBJ1-2|NA|NA
CASSLQGYGYTF
TGTGCCAGCAGTTTACAGGGGTATGGCTACACCTTC
>TRBV7-8|TRBJ2-7|TRBD2|NA
CASSLAGLEQYF
TGTGCCAGCAGCTTAGCGGGACTAGAGCAGTACTTC
>TRBV5-5|TRBJ2-7|TRBD2|NA
CASSLGELAGGNSYEQYF
TGTGCCAGCAGCTTGGGGGAACTAGCGGGTGGTAACTCCTACGAGCAGTACTTC
>TRBV7-2|TRBJ1-4|NA|NA
CASRGGQSLREKLFF
TGTGCCAGTCGGGGAGGGCAATCCCTCCGGGAGAAACTGTTTTTT
>TRBV10-3|TRBJ1-1|TRBD1|NA
CAIRTQGARGTEAFF
TGTGCCATCAGGACCCAGGGGGCCCGGGGAACTGAAGCTTTCTTT
>TRBV28|TRBJ2-3|TRBD2|NA
CASSPGERGTGTDTQYF
TGTGCCAGCAGCCCGGGCGAGCGGGGGACTGGCACAGATACGCAGTATTTT
>TRBV5-1|TRBJ2-6|NA|NA
CASSPSPGTVSGANVLTF
TGCGCCAGCAGCCCAAGTCCCGGGACTGTGTCTGGGGCCAACGTCCTGACTTTC
>TRBV6-1|TRBJ1-5|TRBD1|NA
CASSDDRGDNQPQHF
TGTGCCAGCAGTGACGACAGGGGGGACAATCAGCCCCAGCATTTT
>TRBV6-5|TRBJ2-1|TRBD2|NA
CASSYSGTKYNEQFF
TGTGCCAGCAGTTACTCTGGGACTAAGTACAATGAGCAGTTCTTC
>TRBV5-1|TRBJ2-1|TRBD2|NA
CASRRSSGGRGNEQFF
TGCGCCAGCAGGAGATCTAGCGGGGGGCGCGGCAATGAGCAGTTCTTC
>TRBV5-4|TRBJ1-1|NA|NA
CASSWPGGNTEAFF
TGTGCCAGCAGCTGGCCGGGAGGGAACACTGAAGCTTTCTTT
>TRBV12-3/TRBV12-4|TRBJ2-1|TRBD2|NA
CASRNLAGKQFF
TGTGCCAGCAGGAACCTAGCGGGAAAGCAGTTCTTC
>TRBV7-3|TRBJ1-6|NA|NA
CASSPHPGTNSPLHF
TGTGCCAGCAGCCCCCACCCGGGTACTAATTCACCCCTCCACTTT
>TRBV6-5|TRBJ2-1|TRBD2|NA
CASRRLAGGTNEQFF
TGTGCCAGCAGACGACTAGCGGGGGGGACTAATGAGCAGTTCTTC
>TRBV4-2|TRBJ2-2|TRBD2|NA
CASSNSGSRNTGELFF
TGTGCCAGCAGCAATAGCGGGAGTAGGAACACCGGGGAGCTGTTTTTT
>TRBV11-1|TRBJ1-1|NA|NA
CASSLTGNTEAFF
TGTGCCAGCAGCTTAACGGGGAACACTGAAGCTTTCTTT
>TRBV18|TRBJ1-1|NA|few
CASSPGAGVNTEAFF
TGTGCCAGCTCACCAGGGGCAGGGGTGAACACTGAAGCTTTCTTT
>TRBV7-7|TRBJ2-2|NA|NA
CASSFLGQGTGELFF
TGTGCTAGCAGCTTTCTTGGGCAGGGCACCGGGGAGCTGTTTTTT
>TRBV5-4|TRBJ1-4|NA|once
CASSPGGTAARKLFF
TGTGCCAGCAGCCCGGGTGGAACCGCAGCCCGAAAACTGTTTTTT
>TRBV19|TRBJ1-5|TRBD1|NA
CASSMNAGGAGQPQHF
TGTGCCAGTAGTATGAACGCAGGGGGCGCAGGTCAGCCCCAGCATTTT
>TRBV6-5|TRBJ2-1|NA|NA
CASSYSNSGSYNEQFF
TGTGCCAGCAGTTACTCAAACTCTGGCTCCTACAATGAGCAGTTCTTC
>TRBV3-1/TRBV3-2|TRBJ2-6|NA|NA
CASSQPYRAGGSGANVLTF
TGTGCCAGCAGCCAGCCCTACAGGGCCGGAGGCTCTGGGGCCAACGTCCTGACTTTC
>TRBV15|TRBJ2-7|TRBD1|NA
CATSTRRTGDEQYF
TGTGCCACCAGCACACGAAGGACAGGGGACGAGCAGTACTTC
>TRBV7-8|TRBJ1-5|NA|NA
CASSLQGNQPQHF
TGTGCCAGCAGCTTACAGGGCAATCAGCCCCAGCATTTT
>TRBV5-1|TRBJ2-7|TRBD1|NA
CASSLGATGDEQYF
TGCGCCAGCAGCTTGGGGGCGACAGGGGACGAGCAGTACTTC
>TRBV27|TRBJ1-2|NA|NA
CASSLARTGNGGYTF
TGTGCCAGCAGTTTAGCCCGCACAGGTAACGGCGGCTACACCTTC
>TRBV24-1|TRBJ2-2|NA|NA
CATSDEGLSGELFF
TGTGCCACCAGTGACGAAGGACTGTCCGGGGAGCTGTTTTTT
>TRBV2|TRBJ1-5|TRBD1|NA
CASSVGAGGPNQPQHF
TGTGCCAGCAGTGTAGGTGCAGGGGGTCCCAATCAGCCCCAGCATTTT
>TRBV28|TRBJ1-6|TRBD1|NA
CASSAGQGAHSPLHF
TGTGCCAGCAGTGCCGGACAGGGGGCGCATTCACCCCTCCACTTT
>TRBV20-1|TRBJ1-4|NA|NA
CSASLEKLFF
TGCAGTGCTAGTCTGGAAAAACTGTTTTTT
>TRBV9|TRBJ1-2|NA|NA
CASSDSSYGYTF
TGTGCCAGCAGCGACAGTAGCTATGGCTACACCTTC
>TRBV6-5|TRBJ2-1|NA|NA
CASSYSMIRLAHEQFF
TGTGCCAGCAGTTACTCGATGATTCGGCTAGCCCATGAGCAGTTCTTC
>TRBV19|TRBJ1-6|NA|once
CASIGSYNSPLHF
TGTGCCAGTATCGGGAGCTATAATTCACCCCTCCACTTT
>TRBV19|TRBJ2-1|NA|medium-sized
CASALGGEQFF
TGTGCCAGTGCCCTGGGCGGGGAGCAGTTCTTC
>TRBV10-3|TRBJ1-2|NA|NA
CAISGGGVNYGYTF
TGTGCCATTTCAGGTGGGGGGGTTAACTATGGCTACACCTTC
>TRBV11-2|TRBJ1-3|TRBD1|NA
CASSLVGGDRSSPGNTIYF
TGTGCCAGCAGCTTAGTGGGGGGGGACAGGTCCTCCCCTGGAAACACCATATATTTT
>TRBV15|TRBJ2-7|NA|NA
CATSRGGLQGHEQYF
TGTGCCACCAGCAGAGGGGGATTACAGGGACACGAGCAGTACTTC
>TRBV6-4|TRBJ1-2|TRBD1|NA
CASSAIRDSFRSYGYTF
TGTGCCAGCAGTGCGATCCGGGACAGCTTTCGAAGCTATGGCTACACCTTC
>TRBV18|TRBJ1-5|NA|once
CASSPGPGGNQPQHF
TGTGCCAGCTCACCAGGTCCGGGGGGCAATCAGCCCCAGCATTTT
>TRBV25-1|TRBJ2-7|NA|NA
CASSDQAGQGIYEQYF
TGTGCCAGCAGTGACCAAGCAGGGCAGGGTATATACGAGCAGTACTTC